This TCR beta chain came from a study of blood T cell repertoires in COVID-19. Sequencing used immunoSEQ multiplex PCR; TCRdb keeps in-frame clones, though not all of them. The data hold roughly 250,000 clones, with around four fifths observed a single time. The CDR3 contains 19 residues. V lost 2 bases and J lost 2, with 22 bases in between. Germline V gene data show CDR1 as SNHLY and CDR2 as FYNNEI. The clonotype was recovered from a woman aged 55-70 years with active or convalescent COVID-19. The V and J genes are TRBV2 and TRBJ1-5; TRBD1 is a possible D gene (5 bases). The sequenced sample was peripheral blood. CDR3 amino acids: CASSELDSATKWGNQPQHF. In DNA form, the CDR3 reads TGTGCCAGCAGTGAACTTGACAGCGCCACAAAATGGGGCAATCAGCCCCAGCATTTT.